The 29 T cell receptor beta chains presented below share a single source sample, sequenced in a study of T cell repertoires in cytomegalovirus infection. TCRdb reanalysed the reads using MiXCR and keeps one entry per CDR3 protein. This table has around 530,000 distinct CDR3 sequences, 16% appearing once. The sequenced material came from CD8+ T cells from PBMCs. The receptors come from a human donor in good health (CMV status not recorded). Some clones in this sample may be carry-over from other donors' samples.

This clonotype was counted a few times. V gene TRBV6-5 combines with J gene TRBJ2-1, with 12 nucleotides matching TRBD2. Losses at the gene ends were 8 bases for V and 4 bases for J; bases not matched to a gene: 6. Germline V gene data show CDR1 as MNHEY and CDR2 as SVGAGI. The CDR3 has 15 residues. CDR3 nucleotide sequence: TGTGCCAGCGGACTAGCGGGATCCATTTACAATGAGCAGTTCTTC. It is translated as CASGLAGSIYNEQFF.

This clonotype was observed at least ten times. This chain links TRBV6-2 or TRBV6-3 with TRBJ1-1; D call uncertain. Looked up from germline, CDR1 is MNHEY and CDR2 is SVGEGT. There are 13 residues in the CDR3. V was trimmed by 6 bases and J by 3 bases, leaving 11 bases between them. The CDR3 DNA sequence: TGTGCCAGCAGGCCTCCTACGTACACTGAAGCTTTCTTT. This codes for CASRPPTYTEAFF.

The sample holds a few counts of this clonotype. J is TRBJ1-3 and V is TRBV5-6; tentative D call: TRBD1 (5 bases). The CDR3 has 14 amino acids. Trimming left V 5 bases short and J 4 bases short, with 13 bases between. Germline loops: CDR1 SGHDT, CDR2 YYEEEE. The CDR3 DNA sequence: TGTGCCAGCAGACAGCGGGGCGCCGGAAACACCATATATTTT. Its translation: CASRQRGAGNTIYF. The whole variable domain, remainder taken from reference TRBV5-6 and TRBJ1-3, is DAGVTQSPTHLIKTRGQQVTLRCSPKSGHDTVSWYQQALGQGPQFIFQYYEEEERQRGNFPDRFSGHQFPNYSSELNVNALLLGDSALYLCASRQRGAGNTIYFGEGSWLTVV.

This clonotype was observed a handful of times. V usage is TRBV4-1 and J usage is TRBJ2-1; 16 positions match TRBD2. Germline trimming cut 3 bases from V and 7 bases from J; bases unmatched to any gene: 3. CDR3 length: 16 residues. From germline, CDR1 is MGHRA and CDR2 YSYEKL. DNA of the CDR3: TGCGCCAGCAGCCAGGGACTAGCGGGAGGGCAAAATGAGCAGTTCTTC. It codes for CASSQGLAGGQNEQFF.

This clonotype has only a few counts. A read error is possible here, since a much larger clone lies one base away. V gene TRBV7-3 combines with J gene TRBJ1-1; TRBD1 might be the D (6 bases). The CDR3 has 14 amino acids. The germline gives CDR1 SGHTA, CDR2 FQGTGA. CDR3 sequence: CVSSLQQGATEAFF. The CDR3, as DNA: TGTGTCAGCAGCCTCCAACAGGGCGCCACTGAAGCTTTCTTT.

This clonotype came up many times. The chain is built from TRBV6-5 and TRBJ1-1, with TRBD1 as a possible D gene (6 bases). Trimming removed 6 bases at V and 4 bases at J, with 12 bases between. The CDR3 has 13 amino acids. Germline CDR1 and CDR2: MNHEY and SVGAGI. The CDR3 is CASSPQGPTEAFF. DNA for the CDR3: TGTGCCAGCAGCCCACAGGGTCCCACTGAAGCTTTCTTT.

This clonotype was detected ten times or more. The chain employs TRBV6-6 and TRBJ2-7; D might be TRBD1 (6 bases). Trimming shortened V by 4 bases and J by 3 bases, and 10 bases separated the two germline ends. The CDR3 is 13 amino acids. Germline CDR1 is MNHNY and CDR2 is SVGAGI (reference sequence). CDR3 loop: CASSFQGGYEQYF. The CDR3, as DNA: TGTGCCAGCAGTTTTCAAGGGGGCTACGAGCAGTACTTC.

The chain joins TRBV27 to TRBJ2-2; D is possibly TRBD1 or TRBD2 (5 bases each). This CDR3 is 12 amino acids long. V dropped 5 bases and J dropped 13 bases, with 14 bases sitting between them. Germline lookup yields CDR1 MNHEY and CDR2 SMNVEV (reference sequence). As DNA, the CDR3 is TGTGCCAGCAGTCCCCCGGGACGGGGGCTGTTTTTT. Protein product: CASSPPGRGLFF.

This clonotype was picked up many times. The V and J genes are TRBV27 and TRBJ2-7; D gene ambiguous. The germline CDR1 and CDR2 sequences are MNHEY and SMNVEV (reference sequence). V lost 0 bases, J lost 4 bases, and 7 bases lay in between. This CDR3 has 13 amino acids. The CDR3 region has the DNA TGTGCCAGCAGTTTATCTCCGGTTTACGAGCAGTACTTC. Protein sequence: CASSLSPVYEQYF.

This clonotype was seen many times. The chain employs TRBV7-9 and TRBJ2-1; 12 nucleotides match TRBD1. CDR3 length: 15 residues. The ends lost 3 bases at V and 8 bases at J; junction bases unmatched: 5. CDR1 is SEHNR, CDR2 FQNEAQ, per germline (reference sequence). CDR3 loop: CASSFRDRGLDEQFF. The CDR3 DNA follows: TGTGCCAGCAGCTTCCGGGACAGGGGGCTGGATGAGCAGTTCTTC.

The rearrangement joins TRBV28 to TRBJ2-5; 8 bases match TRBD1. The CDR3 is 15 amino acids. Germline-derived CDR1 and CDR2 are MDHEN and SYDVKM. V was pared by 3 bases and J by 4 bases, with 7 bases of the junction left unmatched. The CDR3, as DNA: TGTGCCAGCAGTTTGTCCAGGGGGCCTGTAGAGACCCAGTACTTC. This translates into CASSLSRGPVETQYF.

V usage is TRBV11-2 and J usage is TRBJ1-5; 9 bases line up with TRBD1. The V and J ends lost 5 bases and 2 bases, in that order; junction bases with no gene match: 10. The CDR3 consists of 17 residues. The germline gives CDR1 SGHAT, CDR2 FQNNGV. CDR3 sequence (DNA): TGTGCCAGCAGCATGTGGACACGGGACAGGGGCAATCAGCCCCAGCATTTT. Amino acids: CASSMWTRDRGNQPQHF.

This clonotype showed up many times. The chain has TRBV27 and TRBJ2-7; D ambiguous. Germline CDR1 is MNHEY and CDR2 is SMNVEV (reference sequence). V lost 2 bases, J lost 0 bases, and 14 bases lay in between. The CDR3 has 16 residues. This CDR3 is CASSLRPRSYSYEQYF. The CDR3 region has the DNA TGTGCCAGCAGTTTACGTCCTCGGTCTTACTCCTACGAGCAGTACTTC.

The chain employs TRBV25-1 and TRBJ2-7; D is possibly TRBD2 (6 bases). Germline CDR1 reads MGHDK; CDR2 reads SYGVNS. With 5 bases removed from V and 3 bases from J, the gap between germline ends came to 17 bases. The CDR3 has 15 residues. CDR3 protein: CASSSWRGLNYEQYF. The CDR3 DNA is TGTGCCAGCAGTTCCTGGAGGGGCCTAAACTACGAGCAGTACTTC.

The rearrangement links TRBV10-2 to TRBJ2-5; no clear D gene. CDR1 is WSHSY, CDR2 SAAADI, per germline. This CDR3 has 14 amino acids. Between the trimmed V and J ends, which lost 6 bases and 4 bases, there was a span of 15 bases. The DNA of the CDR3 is TGCGCCAGCAGGGCCCGTGGGCCGCGAGAGACCCAGTACTTC. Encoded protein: CASRARGPRETQYF.

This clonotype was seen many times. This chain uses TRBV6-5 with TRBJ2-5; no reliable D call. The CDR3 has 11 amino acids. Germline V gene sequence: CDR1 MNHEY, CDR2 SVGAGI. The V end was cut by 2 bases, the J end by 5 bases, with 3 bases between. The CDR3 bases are TGTGCCAGCAGTTACGGGGAGACCCAGTACTTC. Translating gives CASSYGETQYF.

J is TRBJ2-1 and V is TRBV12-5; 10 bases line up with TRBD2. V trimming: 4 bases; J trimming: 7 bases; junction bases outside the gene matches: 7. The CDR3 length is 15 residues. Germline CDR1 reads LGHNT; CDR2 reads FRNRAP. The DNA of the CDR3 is TGTGCTAGTGGTTGGGCTAGCGGGAGACCGAATGAGCAGTTCTTC. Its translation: CASGWASGRPNEQFF.

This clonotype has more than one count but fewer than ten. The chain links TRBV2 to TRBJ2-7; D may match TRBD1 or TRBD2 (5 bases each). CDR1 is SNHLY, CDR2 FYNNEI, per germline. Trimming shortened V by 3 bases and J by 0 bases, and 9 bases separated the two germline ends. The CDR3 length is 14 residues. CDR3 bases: TGTGCCAGCAGTGAGGGGCGGGTCTCCTACGAGCAGTACTTC. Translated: CASSEGRVSYEQYF. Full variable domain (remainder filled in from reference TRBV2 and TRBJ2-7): EPEVTQTPSHQVTQMGQEVILRCVPISNHLYFYWYRQILGQKVEFLVSFYNNEISEKSEIFDDQFSVERPDGSNFTLKIRSTKLEDSAMYFCASSEGRVSYEQYFGPGTRLTVT.

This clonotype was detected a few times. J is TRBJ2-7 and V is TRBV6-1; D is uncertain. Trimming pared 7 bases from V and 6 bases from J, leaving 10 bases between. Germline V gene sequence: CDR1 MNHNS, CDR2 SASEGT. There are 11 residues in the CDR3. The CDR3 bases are TGTGCCAGCACCGCCCACCTCGAGCAGTACTTC. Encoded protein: CASTAHLEQYF.

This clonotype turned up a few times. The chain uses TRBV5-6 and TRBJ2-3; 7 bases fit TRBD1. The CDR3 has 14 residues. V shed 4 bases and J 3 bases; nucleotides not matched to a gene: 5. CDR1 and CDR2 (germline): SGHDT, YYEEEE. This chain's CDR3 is CASSQTGETDTQYF. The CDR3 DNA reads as TGTGCCAGCAGCCAAACAGGGGAGACAGATACGCAGTATTTT.

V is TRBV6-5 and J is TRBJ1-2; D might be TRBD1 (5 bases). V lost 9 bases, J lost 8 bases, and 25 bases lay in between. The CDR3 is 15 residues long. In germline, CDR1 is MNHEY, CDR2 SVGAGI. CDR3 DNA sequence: TGTGCCAGAAGTCCTACTAGAATTTGGGGGGGGGGCTACACCTTC. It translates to CARSPTRIWGGGYTF.

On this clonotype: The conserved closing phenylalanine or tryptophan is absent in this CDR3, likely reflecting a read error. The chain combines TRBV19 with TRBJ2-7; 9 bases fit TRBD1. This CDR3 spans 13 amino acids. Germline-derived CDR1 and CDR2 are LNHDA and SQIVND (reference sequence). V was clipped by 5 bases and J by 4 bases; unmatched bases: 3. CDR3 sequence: CASSGTGIYEQYL. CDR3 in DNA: TGTGCCAGTAGTGGGACAGGGATATACGAGCAGTACTTA.

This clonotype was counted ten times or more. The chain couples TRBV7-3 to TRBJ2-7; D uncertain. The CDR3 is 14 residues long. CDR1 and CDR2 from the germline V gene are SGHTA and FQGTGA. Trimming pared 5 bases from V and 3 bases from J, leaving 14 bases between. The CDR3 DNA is TGTGCCAGCAGCCCCGGCCTCACCCGCTACGAGCAGTACTTC. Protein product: CASSPGLTRYEQYF.

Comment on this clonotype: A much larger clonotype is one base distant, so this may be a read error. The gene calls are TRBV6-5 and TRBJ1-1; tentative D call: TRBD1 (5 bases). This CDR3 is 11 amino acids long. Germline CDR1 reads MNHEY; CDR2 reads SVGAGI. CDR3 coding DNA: TGTGCCAGCAGTTACGAGGGACCGGCTCTCTTT. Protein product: CASSYEGPALF.

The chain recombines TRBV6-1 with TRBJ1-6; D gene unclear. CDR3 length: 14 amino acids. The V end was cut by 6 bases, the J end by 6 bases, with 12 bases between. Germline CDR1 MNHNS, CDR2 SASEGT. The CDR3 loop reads CASSSRGTNSPLHF. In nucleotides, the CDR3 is TGTGCCAGCAGCTCCCGGGGAACTAATTCACCCCTCCACTTT.

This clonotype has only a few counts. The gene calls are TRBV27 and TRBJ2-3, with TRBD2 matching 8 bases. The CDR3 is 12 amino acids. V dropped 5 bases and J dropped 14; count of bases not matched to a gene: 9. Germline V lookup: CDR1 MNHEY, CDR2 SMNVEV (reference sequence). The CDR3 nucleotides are TGTGCCAGCAGTGACCCGGGACTAGGTCTGTATTTT. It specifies CASSDPGLGLYF.

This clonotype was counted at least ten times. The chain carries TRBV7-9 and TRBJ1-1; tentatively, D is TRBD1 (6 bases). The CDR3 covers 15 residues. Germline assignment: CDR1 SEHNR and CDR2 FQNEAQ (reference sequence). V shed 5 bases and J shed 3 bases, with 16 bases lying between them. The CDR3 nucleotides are TGTGCCAGCAGCCTACGGGAGGGGGGAGACACTGAAGCTTTCTTT. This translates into CASSLREGGDTEAFF.

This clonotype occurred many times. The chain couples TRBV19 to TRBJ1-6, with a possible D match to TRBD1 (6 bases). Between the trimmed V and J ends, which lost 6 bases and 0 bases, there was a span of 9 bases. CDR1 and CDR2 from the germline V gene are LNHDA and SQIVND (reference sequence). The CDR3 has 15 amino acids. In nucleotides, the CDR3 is TGTGCCAGTAGCCTGACAGGCTCCTATAATTCACCCCTCCACTTT. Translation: CASSLTGSYNSPLHF.

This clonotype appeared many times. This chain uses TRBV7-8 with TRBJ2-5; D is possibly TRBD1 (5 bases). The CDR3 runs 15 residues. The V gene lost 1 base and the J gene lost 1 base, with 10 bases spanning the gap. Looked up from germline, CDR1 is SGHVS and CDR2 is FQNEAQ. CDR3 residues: CASSLEVGVQETQYF. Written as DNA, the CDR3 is TGTGCCAGCAGCTTAGAAGTAGGGGTCCAAGAGACCCAGTACTTC.